This paragraph reports one TCR beta chain. The sample is drawn from a study of blood T cell repertoires in COVID-19. At the level of the study: The United States, Italy and Spain supplied acute and convalescent COVID-19 samples. T cells, B-cell-depleted T cells, or PBMCs supplied cDNA or gDNA.

Authors' processing steps: Nucleated cell number was recorded as an estimate derived from reference gene primer amplification. TCRdb keeps only in-frame clones here, not all; method: immunoSEQ multiplex PCR. V, J and clone size were drawn from that table, and D and trimming were deduced from the DNA. In the table there are 90,000 to 100,000 clones, around 83% of which are singletons. Per germline, CDR1 MNHEY and CDR2 SVGAGI. CDR3 length: 16 amino acids. V was clipped by 1 base and J by 0 bases, with 13 bases between them. The sequence derives from a man in his fifties or sixties with acute or convalescent COVID-19. The chain employs TRBV6-5 and TRBJ2-7; no clear D gene. The sequenced sample was peripheral blood. This CDR3 reads CASSYYAEVSSYEQYF. The CDR3 DNA reads as TGTGCCAGCAGTTACTATGCAGAGGTAAGCTCCTACGAGCAGTACTTC.